The following is a TCR beta chain sequence with its context. The antigen is unknown. This sample stems from a study of T cells expressing NK-cell markers. Study-level results: Dominant NKG2C+ clonotypes accounted for about 1.0-8% of CD8+ T cells in roughly 6 donors.

This CDR3 has 15 amino acids. The germline V gene has CDR1 DFQATT and CDR2 SNEGSKA (reference sequence). TCRdb reanalyzed the 5' RACE reads and collapses them to one entry per CDR3 protein, without DNA. The specimen's table records approximately 550,000 distinct CDR3 sequences. The chain combines TRBV20-1 with TRBJ2-1; without DNA, the TCRdb call of TRBD1 cannot be checked. The material sequenced was blood T cells: a sorted CD56 or NKG2C T cell subset, CD4+ or CD8+ T cells, or bulk PBMC T cells (not recorded which). This TCR came from a man between 18 and 29 years old in good health. The CDR3 region is CSAREAGGALNEQFF.